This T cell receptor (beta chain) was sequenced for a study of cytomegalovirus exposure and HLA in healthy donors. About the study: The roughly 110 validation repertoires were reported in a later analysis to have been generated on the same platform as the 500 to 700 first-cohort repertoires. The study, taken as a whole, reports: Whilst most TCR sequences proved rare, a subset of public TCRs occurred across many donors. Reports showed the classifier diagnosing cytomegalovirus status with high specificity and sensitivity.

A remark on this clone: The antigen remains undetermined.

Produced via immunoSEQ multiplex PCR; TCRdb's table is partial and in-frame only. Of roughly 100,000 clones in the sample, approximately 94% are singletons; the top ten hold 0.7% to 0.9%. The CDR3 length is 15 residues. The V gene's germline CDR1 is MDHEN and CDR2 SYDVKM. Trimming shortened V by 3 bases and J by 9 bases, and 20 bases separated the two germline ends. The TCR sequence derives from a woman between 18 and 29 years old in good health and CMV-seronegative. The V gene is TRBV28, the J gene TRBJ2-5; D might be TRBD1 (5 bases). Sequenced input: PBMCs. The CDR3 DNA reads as TGTGCCAGCAGTTTGGGCAGAACCACAGGTCGGGCCCAGTACTTC. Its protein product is CASSLGRTTGRAQYF.